This TCR beta chain was identified in a study of PD-L1 blockade in urothelial cancer. The overall study: Samples came from 3 weeks, at the second dose, and 6 weeks into treatment. When blood samples were assessed, the median T cell count was about 130,000.

Patients yielded 1 to 8 samples each, pretreatment and on-treatment. There are a few counts of this clone. Profiled with immunoSEQ multiplex PCR; TCRdb holds only in-frame clones, not every one. This table holds roughly 48,000 clones, over 75% found once. The source material was PBMCs, sampled around atezolizumab (anti-PD-L1) treatment. The sequence came from a middle-aged man with urothelial cancer.

The CDR3 DNA reads as TGTGCCAGCAGCTGGGAGAGACAGGGAGGCACCGGGGAGCTGTTTTTT. Its translation: CASSWERQGGTGELFF. This chain uses TRBV5-5 with TRBJ2-2, with a possible D match to TRBD1 (7 bases). This CDR3 has 16 amino acids. Trimming stripped 3 bases from V and 4 bases from J, with 16 bases between. Germline V CDR1 and CDR2: SGHKS, YYEKEE (reference sequence). Drawing the rest from reference TRBV5-5 and TRBJ2-2, the complete variable domain is DAGVTQSPTHLIKTRGQQVTLRCSPISGHKSVSWYQQVLGQGPQFIFQYYEKEERGRGNFPDRFSARQFPNYSSELNVNALLLGDSALYLCASSWERQGGTGELFFGEGSRLTVL.